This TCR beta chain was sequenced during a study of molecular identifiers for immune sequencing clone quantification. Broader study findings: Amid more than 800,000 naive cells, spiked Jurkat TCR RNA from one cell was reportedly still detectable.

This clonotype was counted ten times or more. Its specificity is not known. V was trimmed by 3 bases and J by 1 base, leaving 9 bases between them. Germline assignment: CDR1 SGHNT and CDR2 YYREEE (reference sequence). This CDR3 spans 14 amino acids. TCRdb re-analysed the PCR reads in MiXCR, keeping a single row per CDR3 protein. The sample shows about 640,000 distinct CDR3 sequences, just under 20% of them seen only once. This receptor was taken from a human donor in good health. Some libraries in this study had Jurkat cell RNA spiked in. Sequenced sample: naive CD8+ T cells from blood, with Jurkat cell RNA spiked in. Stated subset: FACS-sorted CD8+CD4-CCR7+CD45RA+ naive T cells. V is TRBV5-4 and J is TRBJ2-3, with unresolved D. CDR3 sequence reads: CASSSEMGTDTQYF. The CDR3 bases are TGTGCCAGCAGCTCGGAGATGGGCACAGATACGCAGTATTTT.